This TCR beta chain emerged from a study of shared clonotypes between healthy human individuals. V shed 4 bases and J shed 5 bases, with 9 bases lying between them. This CDR3 region has 12 residues. Germline-derived CDR1 and CDR2 are MGHRA and YSYEKL. Generated by immunoSEQ multiplex PCR, the TCRdb table keeps only in-frame clones and is missing some. The data hold 470,000 or so clones, with almost 80% observed a single time. The chain carries TRBV4-1 and TRBJ2-7, with D maybe TRBD2 (6 bases). The TCR comes from a woman aged 40 to 55 in good health. Some clones in this sample may be carry-over from other donors' samples. Sample: PBMCs. The DNA of the CDR3 is TGCGCCAGCAGCCCCGGAGGGGACGAGCAGTACTTC. Its protein is CASSPGGDEQYF.